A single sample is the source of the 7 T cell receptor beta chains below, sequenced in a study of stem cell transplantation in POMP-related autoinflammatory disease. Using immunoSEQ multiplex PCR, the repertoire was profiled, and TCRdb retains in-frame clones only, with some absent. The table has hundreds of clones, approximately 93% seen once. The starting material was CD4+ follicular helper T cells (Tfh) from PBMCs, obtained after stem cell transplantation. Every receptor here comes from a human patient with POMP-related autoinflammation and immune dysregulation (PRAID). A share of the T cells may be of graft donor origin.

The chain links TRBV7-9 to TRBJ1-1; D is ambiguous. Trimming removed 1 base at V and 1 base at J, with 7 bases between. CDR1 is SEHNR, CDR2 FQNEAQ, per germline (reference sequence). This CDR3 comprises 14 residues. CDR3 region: CASSLGRWNTEAFF. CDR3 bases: TGTGCCAGCAGCTTAGGACGGTGGAACACTGAAGCTTTCTTT.

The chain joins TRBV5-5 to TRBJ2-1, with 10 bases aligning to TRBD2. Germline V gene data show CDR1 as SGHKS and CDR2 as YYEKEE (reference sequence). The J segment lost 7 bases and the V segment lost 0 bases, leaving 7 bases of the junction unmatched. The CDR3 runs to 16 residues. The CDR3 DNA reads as TGTGCCAGCAGCTTGGTTGGGGCTAGCGGGAGTAATGAGCAGTTCTTC. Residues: CASSLVGASGSNEQFF. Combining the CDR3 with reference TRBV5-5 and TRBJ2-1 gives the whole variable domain DAGVTQSPTHLIKTRGQQVTLRCSPISGHKSVSWYQQVLGQGPQFIFQYYEKEERGRGNFPDRFSARQFPNYSSELNVNALLLGDSALYLCASSLVGASGSNEQFFGPGTRLTVL.

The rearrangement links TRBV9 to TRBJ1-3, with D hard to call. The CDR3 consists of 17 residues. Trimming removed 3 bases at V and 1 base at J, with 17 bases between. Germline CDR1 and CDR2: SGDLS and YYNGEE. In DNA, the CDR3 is TGTGCCAGCAGCGCTAAGGTGGGGTCGAGTTCTGGAAACACCATATATTTT. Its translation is CASSAKVGSSSGNTIYF.

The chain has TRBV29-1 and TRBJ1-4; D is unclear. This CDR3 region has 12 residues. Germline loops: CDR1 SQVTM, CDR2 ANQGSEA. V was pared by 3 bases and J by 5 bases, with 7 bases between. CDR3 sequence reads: CSVDLNNEKLFF. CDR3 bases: TGCAGCGTTGATCTGAACAATGAAAAACTGTTTTTT. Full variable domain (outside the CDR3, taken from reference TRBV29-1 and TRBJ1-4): SAVISQKPSRDICQRGTSLTIQCQVDSQVTMMFWYRQQPGQSLTLIATANQGSEATYESGFVIDKFPISRPNLTFSTLTVSNMSPEDSSIYLCSVDLNNEKLFFGSGTQLSVL.

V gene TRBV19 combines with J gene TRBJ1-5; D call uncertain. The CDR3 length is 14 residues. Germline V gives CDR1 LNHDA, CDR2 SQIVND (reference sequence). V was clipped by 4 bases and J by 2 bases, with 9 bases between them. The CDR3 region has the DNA TGTGCCAGTAGTACCCCAACGGGCAATCAGCCCCAGCATTTT. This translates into CASSTPTGNQPQHF.

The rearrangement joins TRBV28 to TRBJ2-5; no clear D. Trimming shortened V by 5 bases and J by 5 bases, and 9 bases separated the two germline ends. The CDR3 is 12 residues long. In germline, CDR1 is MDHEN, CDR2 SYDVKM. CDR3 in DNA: TGTGCCAGCAGTCCCTACACGGAGACCCAGTACTTC. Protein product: CASSPYTETQYF.

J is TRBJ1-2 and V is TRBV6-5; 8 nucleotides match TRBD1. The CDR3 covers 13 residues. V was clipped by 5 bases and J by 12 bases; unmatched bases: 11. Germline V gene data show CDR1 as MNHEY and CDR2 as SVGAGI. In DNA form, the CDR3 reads TGTGCCAGCAGTACCCAGGGGGCCAGGGGGAACACCTTC. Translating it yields CASSTQGARGNTF.